These 18 T cell receptor beta chains were sequenced from one sample in a study of post-analysis software for immune sequencing data. Study-wide results and caveats: Controls showed lower frequencies than patients for a handful of TRBV segments, and TRBV5-6, TRBV5-1 and TRBV20-1 were among these.

Unique molecular identifiers featured in each of the TCR beta cDNA libraries. TCRdb re-called the PCR reads with MiXCR, one entry per CDR3 protein. Among about 200,000 distinct CDR3 sequences listed, 25% to 30% were seen once. These receptors' targets are unknown. The sequenced sample was blood. The source of these receptors is a girl aged 2 to 17 with multiple sclerosis.

A few counts support this clonotype. J is TRBJ2-1 and V is TRBV2; D tentatively reads TRBD1 or TRBD2 (6 bases each). The CDR3 has 15 residues. The V gene lost 2 bases and the J gene lost 9 bases, with 17 bases spanning the gap. Germline assignment: CDR1 SNHLY and CDR2 FYNNEI. In nucleotides, the CDR3 is TGTGCCAGCAGTGAATTCTTTGCGGGACACCCTGAGCAGTTCTTC. Translated, it gives CASSEFFAGHPEQFF.

Remarks on this clonotype: This may stem from a read error, because a much larger clone lies one nucleotide away. The chain joins TRBV28 to TRBJ2-7, with D tentatively TRBD2 (6 bases). The CDR3 spans 16 residues. From germline, CDR1 is MDHEN and CDR2 SYDVKM. In DNA form, the CDR3 reads TGTGCCAGCAGTTTAGGTAGGACGGGACTCTCCTACGAGCGGTACTTC. Translated: CASSLGRTGLSYERYF.

The chain has TRBV7-2 and TRBJ2-1, with 14 bases fitting TRBD2. The ends lost 3 bases at V and 7 bases at J; junction bases unmatched: 5. Per the germline V gene, CDR1 is SGHTA and CDR2 is FQGNSA. The CDR3 length is 16 residues. The CDR3 reads CASSFPTSGRANEQFF. Here the CDR3 DNA reads TGTGCCAGCAGCTTCCCGACTAGCGGGAGGGCAAATGAGCAGTTCTTC.

This clonotype was seen a handful of times. The chain combines TRBV14 with TRBJ2-1, with 11 bases fitting TRBD2. The CDR3 has 17 amino acids. Trimming removed 4 bases from V and 0 bases from J; junction bases left unmatched: 5. Germline V gene lookup returns CDR1 SGHDN and CDR2 FVKESK. CDR3 region: CASSLGTSGSSYNEQFF. CDR3 DNA sequence: TGTGCCAGCAGCCTCGGGACTAGCGGAAGCTCCTACAATGAGCAGTTCTTC.

The chain uses TRBV3-1 and TRBJ2-7, with D maybe TRBD2 (5 bases). V lost 2 bases to trimming and J lost 2 bases, with 16 bases between them. Germline assignment: CDR1 LGHDT and CDR2 YNNKEL (reference sequence). This CDR3 contains 16 residues. The chain's CDR3 is CASSQRRTVGAYEQYF. In DNA, the CDR3 is TGTGCCAGCAGCCAACGGAGAACGGTCGGGGCCTACGAGCAGTACTTC.

The rearrangement joins TRBV5-1 to TRBJ2-5; 14 nucleotides align to TRBD2. The CDR3 is 16 residues long. Germline CDR1 is SGHRS and CDR2 is YFSETQ. After removal of 2 bases from V and 11 bases from J, the junction contained 11 bases not matched to a gene. The CDR3 region is CASSFPGTSGRNEQYF. The CDR3 DNA reads as TGCGCCAGCAGCTTTCCCGGGACTAGCGGGAGAAATGAGCAGTACTTC.

The chain couples TRBV3-1 to TRBJ1-5, with a weak D call TRBD1 (6 bases). V was trimmed by 0 bases and J by 2 bases, leaving 17 bases between them. CDR1 is LGHDT and CDR2 is YNNKEL in the germline V gene (reference sequence). This CDR3 is 18 amino acids long. The CDR3: CASSQEWSGARGNQPQHF. Written as DNA, the CDR3 is TGTGCCAGCAGCCAAGAGTGGTCGGGGGCGAGAGGCAATCAGCCCCAGCATTTT.

This clonotype was found a few times. CDR3 nucleotide sequence: TGTGCCAGCAGTTTGGGGGGTAGGGGAGTGGAGTACTTC. Its protein is CASSLGGRGVEYF. The chain is built from TRBV6-2 or TRBV6-3 and TRBJ2-5; a weak D match, TRBD2 (6 bases). V was shortened by 4 bases and J by 12 bases, with 18 bases between the two germline ends. This CDR3 has 13 amino acids. The germline CDR1 and CDR2 sequences are MNHEY and SVGEGT.

This clonotype occurred many times. V and J are TRBV29-1 and TRBJ1-1, with D possibly TRBD1 on 6 matching bases. CDR1 SQVTM and CDR2 ANQGSEA come from the germline V gene. The CDR3 length is 13 residues. The V and J ends lost 3 bases and 4 bases respectively, with 12 bases between them. CDR3 region: CSVDTGSGTEAFF. The CDR3 bases are TGCAGCGTTGACACAGGGTCGGGCACTGAAGCTTTCTTT.

The sample holds a few counts of this clonotype. This rearrangement joins TRBV28 to TRBJ1-5, with TRBD1 as a possible D gene (5 bases). Germline CDR1 MDHEN, CDR2 SYDVKM. Trimming stripped 7 bases from V and 10 bases from J, with 14 bases between. This CDR3 spans 12 amino acids. This chain's CDR3 is CASNRDPRPQHF. CDR3 in DNA: TGTGCCAGCAACCGGGACCCGAGACCCCAGCATTTT. Drawing the rest from reference TRBV28 and TRBJ1-5, the complete variable domain is DVKVTQSSRYLVKRTGEKVFLECVQDMDHENMFWYRQDPGLGLRLIYFSYDVKMKEKGDIPEGYSVSREKKERFSLILESASTNQTSMYLCASNRDPRPQHFGDGTRLSIL.

On this clonotype itself: This sequence may be a read error, since a much larger clone differs from it by one base. This chain connects TRBV5-1 to TRBJ2-1, with 14 bases fitting TRBD2. The J call is uncertain, as TRBJ2-7 better fits the DNA end. Germline values: CDR1 SGHRS, CDR2 YFSETQ. This CDR3 spans 20 amino acids. The CDR3 DNA reads TGCGCCAGCAGCTTTGAGGGACTAGCGGGAGAGGTGAGCTCCTACAATGAGCAGTACTTC. It specifies CASSFEGLAGEVSSYNEQYF.

The chain uses TRBV10-3 and TRBJ1-1; 8 nucleotides align to TRBD1. CDR3 size: 16 residues. V shed 6 bases and J 1 base; nucleotides not matched to a gene: 10. Germline lookup yields CDR1 ENHRY and CDR2 SYGVKD. DNA of the CDR3: TGTGCCATCAGCCCGAGGGTTCAGGGGGCGAACACTGAAGCTTTCTTT. This translates into CAISPRVQGANTEAFF.

As to this clonotype: This may be a read error: a much more frequent sequence differs by one nucleotide. The rearrangement uses TRBV5-1 and TRBJ1-1, with 8 bases aligning to TRBD1. This CDR3 is 15 amino acids long. Germline-derived CDR1 and CDR2 are SGHRS and YFSETQ. J was trimmed by 4 bases and V by 2 bases; bases with no gene match: 7. CDR3 sequence: CASSFLDRASTEAFF. Here the CDR3 DNA reads TGCGCCAGCAGCTTTCTGGACAGGGCGAGCACTGAAGCTTTCTTT.

The V and J genes are TRBV11-2 and TRBJ2-4; no definite D call. Deletions cut 5 bases from V and 7 bases from J, with 12 bases between. The length of the CDR3 is 13 residues. In germline, CDR1 is SGHAT, CDR2 FQNNGV. The CDR3 sequence is CASSPYPGNIQYF. The DNA for the CDR3 is TGTGCCAGCAGCCCCTATCCCGGTAACATTCAGTACTTC.

This clonotype was counted a single time. A read error may be the cause here, since a much bigger clone is one base away. CDR3: CASSLDYSYDYTF. CDR3 coding DNA: TGCGCCAGCAGCTTGGACTACTCCTATGACTACACCTTC. V and J are TRBV5-1 and TRBJ1-2; D is uncertain. The CDR3 runs to 13 residues. Germline CDR1 and CDR2: SGHRS and YFSETQ.

This clonotype was seen ten or more times. The V gene is TRBV12-3 or TRBV12-4, the J gene TRBJ2-7; the match to TRBD2 covers 8 bases. V lost 6 bases to trimming and J lost 1 base; unmatched junction nucleotides: 11. This CDR3 comprises 16 residues. CDR3 sequence (DNA): TGTGCCAGCAGCATAAGGGCGGGAGGAATGTCCTACGAGCAGTACTTC. Protein product: CASSIRAGGMSYEQYF.

The table lists this clonotype with many counts. V and J are TRBV5-1 and TRBJ2-1; 8 nucleotides line up with TRBD2. Germline CDR1 is SGHRS and CDR2 is YFSETQ. The CDR3 runs 13 residues. Germline trimming cut 4 bases from V and 5 bases from J; bases unmatched to any gene: 2. The CDR3 bases are TGCGCCAGCAGCCTGGGACTAGACAATGAGCAGTTCTTC. Translating it yields CASSLGLDNEQFF.

This clonotype appeared many times. V gene TRBV15 combines with J gene TRBJ2-5; D ambiguous. The CDR3 contains 13 residues. The germline gives CDR1 LNHNV, CDR2 YYDKDF (reference sequence). V dropped 1 base and J dropped 3 bases, with 6 bases sitting between them. This CDR3 is CATSRGTEETQYF. The CDR3, as DNA: TGTGCCACCAGCAGAGGAACCGAAGAGACCCAGTACTTC.